The source of this TCR beta chain is a study of shared T cell receptors in the human thymus. Measured with immunoSEQ multiplex PCR; TCRdb has only the in-frame clones, and not every one. The table has approximately 580,000 clones, 78% seen once. This CDR3 has 16 amino acids. The germline CDR1 and CDR2 sequences are GTSNPN and SVGIG (reference sequence). Trimming at V came to 2 bases and at J to 7 bases, leaving 11 bases not matched to a gene. The sample was also reused in another study, on human thymus T cells.

This chain joins TRBV30 and TRBJ2-4; 10 bases align to TRBD2. The sequence was collected from a boy in the first two years of life with a congenital heart defect. Sequencing was performed on thymocytes. Here the CDR3 reads CAWSSPAGGPWNIQYF. CDR3 sequence (DNA): TGTGCCTGGAGTAGTCCAGCGGGAGGGCCTTGGAACATTCAGTACTTC.